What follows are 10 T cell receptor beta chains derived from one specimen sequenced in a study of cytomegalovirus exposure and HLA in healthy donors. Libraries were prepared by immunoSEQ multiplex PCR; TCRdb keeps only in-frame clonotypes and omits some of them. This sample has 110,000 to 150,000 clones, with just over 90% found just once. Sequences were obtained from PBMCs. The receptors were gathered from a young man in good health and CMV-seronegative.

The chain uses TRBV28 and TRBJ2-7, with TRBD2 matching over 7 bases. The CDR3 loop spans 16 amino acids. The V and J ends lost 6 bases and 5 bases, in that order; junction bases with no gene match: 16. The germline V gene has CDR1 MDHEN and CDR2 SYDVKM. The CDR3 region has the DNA TGTGCCAGCAGCCCTACGTCACCGGGACTACGGAACGAGCAGTACGTC. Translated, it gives CASSPTSPGLRNEQYV.

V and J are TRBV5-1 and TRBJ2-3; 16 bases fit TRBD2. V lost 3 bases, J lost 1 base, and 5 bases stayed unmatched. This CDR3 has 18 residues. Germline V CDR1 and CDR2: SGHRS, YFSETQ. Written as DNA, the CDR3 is TGCGCCAGCAGCTCGGGACTAGCGGGGGGGACGGGCACAGATACGCAGTATTTT. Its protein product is CASSSGLAGGTGTDTQYF.

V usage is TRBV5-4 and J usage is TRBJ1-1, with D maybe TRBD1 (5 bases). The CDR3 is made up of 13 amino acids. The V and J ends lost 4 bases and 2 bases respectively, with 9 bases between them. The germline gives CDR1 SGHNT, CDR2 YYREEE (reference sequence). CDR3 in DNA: TGTGCCAGCAGCCCGACAGAAAACACTGAAGCTTTCTTT. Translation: CASSPTENTEAFF.

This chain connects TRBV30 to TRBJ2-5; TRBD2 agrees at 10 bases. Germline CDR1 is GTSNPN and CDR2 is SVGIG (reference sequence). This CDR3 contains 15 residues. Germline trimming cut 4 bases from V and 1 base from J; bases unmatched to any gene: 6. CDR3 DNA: TGTGCCTGGACTAGACTAGCGGGTAGCCAAGAGACCCAGTACTTC. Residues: CAWTRLAGSQETQYF.

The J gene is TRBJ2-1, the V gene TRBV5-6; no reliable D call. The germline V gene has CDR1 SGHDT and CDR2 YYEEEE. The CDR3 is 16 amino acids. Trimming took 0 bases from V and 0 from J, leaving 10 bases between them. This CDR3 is CASSLDPTVSYNEQFF. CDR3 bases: TGTGCCAGCAGCTTGGATCCAACGGTCTCCTACAATGAGCAGTTCTTC. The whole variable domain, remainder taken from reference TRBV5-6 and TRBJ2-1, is DAGVTQSPTHLIKTRGQQVTLRCSPKSGHDTVSWYQQALGQGPQFIFQYYEEEERQRGNFPDRFSGHQFPNYSSELNVNALLLGDSALYLCASSLDPTVSYNEQFFGPGTRLTVL.

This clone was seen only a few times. CDR3: CAWGPSNSPLHF. The CDR3 nucleotides read TGTGCCTGGGGGCCCTCTAATTCACCCCTCCACTTT. The chain carries TRBV30 and TRBJ1-6; D unresolved. V lost 5 bases to trimming and J lost 6 bases, with 8 bases between them. Germline V gene sequence: CDR1 GTSNPN, CDR2 SVGIG (reference sequence). The CDR3 is 12 residues long.

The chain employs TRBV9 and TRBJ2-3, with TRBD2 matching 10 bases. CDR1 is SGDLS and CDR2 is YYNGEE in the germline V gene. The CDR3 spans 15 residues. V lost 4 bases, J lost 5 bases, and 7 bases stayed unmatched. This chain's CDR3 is CASSTSGRDRDTQYF. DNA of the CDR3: TGTGCCAGCAGCACAAGCGGGAGGGATAGAGATACGCAGTATTTT.

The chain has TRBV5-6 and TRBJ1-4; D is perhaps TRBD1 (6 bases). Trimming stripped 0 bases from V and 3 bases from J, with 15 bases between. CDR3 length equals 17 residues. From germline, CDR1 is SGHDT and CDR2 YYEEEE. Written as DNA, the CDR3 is TGTGCCAGCAGCTTGGGACCGACAGGAAGGGCTAATGAAAAACTGTTTTTT. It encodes CASSLGPTGRANEKLFF.

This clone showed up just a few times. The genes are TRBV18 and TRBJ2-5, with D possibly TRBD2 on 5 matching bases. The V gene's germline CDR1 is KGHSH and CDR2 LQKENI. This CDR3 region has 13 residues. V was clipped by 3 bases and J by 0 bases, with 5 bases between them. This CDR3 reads CASSPRDQETQYF. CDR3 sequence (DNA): TGTGCCAGCTCACCGAGGGACCAAGAGACCCAGTACTTC. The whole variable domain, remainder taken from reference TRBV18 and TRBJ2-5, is NAGVMQNPRHLVRRRGQEARLRCSPMKGHSHVYWYRQLPEEGLKFMVYLQKENIIDESGMPKERFSAEFPKEGPSILRIQQVVRGDSAAYFCASSPRDQETQYFGPGTRLLVL.

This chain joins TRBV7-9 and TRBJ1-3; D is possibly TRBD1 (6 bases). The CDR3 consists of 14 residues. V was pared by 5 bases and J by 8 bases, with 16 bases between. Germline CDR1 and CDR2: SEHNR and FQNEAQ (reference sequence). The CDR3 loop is CASSPGGGTDTIYF. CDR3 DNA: TGTGCCAGCAGCCCCGGGGGGGGCACGGACACCATATATTTT.